This is a list of T cell receptor beta chains from one sample in a study of tumor-infiltrating lymphocytes in primary liver carcinoma. One entry per CDR3 protein, called by TCRdb with MiXCR from the multiplex PCR reads. The sample has approximately 330,000 distinct CDR3 sequences, approximately 65% seen once. The sample taken for sequencing was peripheral blood. Source of these receptors: a man between 40 and 49 years old with primary liver carcinoma and hepatitis B virus infection. The CDR3 runs from the conserved cysteine through the conserved F or W. A D gene is named only where the DNA matches it firmly. Expanded clones get a size class; other rows say once, few or many, or leave the size out.

TRBD1,.,TRBJ2-7,TRBV6-2/TRBV6-3,TGTGCCAGCAATTACAACAGGGACAGCCACGAGCAGTACTTC,CASNYNRDSHEQYF
TRBD1,many,TRBJ2-3,TRBV4-1,TGCGCCAGCAGCCAAAACAGGGGCGATACGCAGTATTTT,CASSQNRGDTQYF
.,.,TRBJ1-1,TRBV11-2,TGTGCCAGCAAGCTCACGGCAGGTTATGACACTGAAGCTATCTTT,CASKLTAGYDTEAIF
.,.,TRBJ2-1,TRBV10-3,TGTGCCACTGGGCCCGGGGCCACCATCAATGAGCATTTCTTC,CATGPGATINEHFF
.,.,TRBJ1-1,TRBV30,TGTGCCTGGAGGACGTACAGAAACACTGAAGCTTTCTTT,CAWRTYRNTEAFF
.,.,TRBJ2-2,TRBV6-2/TRBV6-3,TGTGCCAGCAGTTATCGGACAGCTAGCACCGGGGAGCTGTTTTTT,CASSYRTASTGELFF
.,.,TRBJ2-7,TRBV13,TGTGCCAGCAGCCCCATACTGTCGTACGAGCAGTACTTC,CASSPILSYEQYF
TRBD1,.,TRBJ2-1,TRBV5-1,TGCGCCAGCAGCTTCGCCCGGGACAGCAATGAGCAGTTCTTC,CASSFARDSNEQFF
.,.,TRBJ1-3,TRBV5-5,TGTGCCAGCAGCTTGACAGCCGGAACCTCTGGAAACACCATATATTTT,CASSLTAGTSGNTIYF
.,.,TRBJ1-3,TRBV10-3,TGTGCCAGCACGATCTCTGGAAACACCATATATTTT,CASTISGNTIYF
.,.,TRBJ2-2,TRBV7-9,TGTGCCAGCAGCTTAGTAGGGCGGGACACCGGGGAGCTGTTTTTT,CASSLVGRDTGELFF
.,.,TRBJ1-5,TRBV4-1,TGCGCCAGCAGCCAAGATCTTTTCAGGGAATTTCCTCAGCCCCAGCATTTT,CASSQDLFREFPQPQHF
TRBD2,.,TRBJ2-5,TRBV11-2,TGTGCCAGCAGCTTCAATGGGGGACTAGCAGGAGGGGCCCAGTGCTTC,CASSFNGGLAGGAQCF